These T cell receptor beta chains were read from a single sample in a study of control samples from healthy donors and cancer patients. Some clones are missing from TCRdb's copy, which holds only in-frame ones; the method was immunoSEQ multiplex PCR. The sample lists about 70,000 clones, more than 75% occurring once. Sequencing was performed on PBMCs. These receptors originate from a woman between 50 and 59 years old with lung cancer. Both conserved end residues are part of each CDR3. A D gene is named only where the DNA matches it firmly. Part of the rows lack a size; the others show once, few, many or a class for expanded clones.

v_call	d_call	clone_size	j_call	cdr3_nt	cdr3_aa
TRBV18	NA	NA	TRBJ2-7	TGTGCCAGCTCACCATCGACGGAGAGTTACGAGCAGTACTTC	CASSPSTESYEQYF
TRBV21-1	NA	NA	TRBJ2-5	TGTGCCAGCAGCAACGGGGGACAGGGATCTCCTCGGGGAGAGACCCAGTACTTC	CASSNGGQGSPRGETQYF
TRBV20-1	NA	few	TRBJ2-1	TGCAGTGCTAGAGGTGACAATGAGCAGTTCTTC	CSARGDNEQFF
TRBV19	NA	NA	TRBJ1-3	TGTGCCAGTAGTATCTTAGTCTCTGGAAACACCATATATTTT	CASSILVSGNTIYF
TRBV28	NA	NA	TRBJ1-5	TGTGCCAGCCGGGGGCACGAGTATAGCAATCAGCCCCAGCATTTT	CASRGHEYSNQPQHF
TRBV13	NA	NA	TRBJ1-3	TGTGCCAGCAGCCCCTACACCGGAAACACCATATATTTT	CASSPYTGNTIYF
TRBV9	TRBD1	NA	TRBJ1-1	TGTGCCAGCAGCCTACAGACAGGGGATGAAGCTTTCTTT	CASSLQTGDEAFF
TRBV2	NA	NA	TRBJ1-2	TGTGCCAGCAGTGAAGCGCTTGGTGTGGGAGGCTATGGCTACACCTTC	CASSEALGVGGYGYTF
TRBV19	TRBD1	NA	TRBJ1-1	TGTGCCAGCAGACAGGGGGTGGAAACTGAAGCTTTCTTT	CASRQGVETEAFF
TRBV10-3	NA	NA	TRBJ2-1	TGTGCCACCTCTTCCCTTCTAGCAGGTAGAGGGAATGAGCAGTTCTTC	CATSSLLAGRGNEQFF
TRBV7-9	TRBD1	NA	TRBJ1-5	TGTGCCAGCAGCCCCGTGGACAGGGAGGTATGGAGCAATCAGCCCCAGCATTTT	CASSPVDREVWSNQPQHF
TRBV7-2	TRBD1	few	TRBJ2-7	TGTGCCAGCAGCCTATCCGGGACAGGGGTCGACGAGCAGTACTTC	CASSLSGTGVDEQYF
TRBV5-1	NA	once	TRBJ1-2	TGCGCCAGCAGCTCCGACGGAATAAGGAGCTATGGCTACACCTTC	CASSSDGIRSYGYTF
TRBV10-2	TRBD1	NA	TRBJ2-3	TGCGCCACCGAGACAGGGGGCGGAGATACGCAGTATTTT	CATETGGGDTQYF
TRBV7-2	NA	once	TRBJ1-4	TGTGCCAGCAGGCGGGTGGGGCAGGGCAATGAAAAACTGTTTTTT	CASRRVGQGNEKLFF
TRBV6-6	NA	NA	TRBJ1-6	TGTGCCACCCACCAGAGTCAGGCCCGGGGAGTCACCCTCCACTTT	CATHQSQARGVTLHF
TRBV27	NA	NA	TRBJ1-5	TGTGCCAGCAGCCCAGGTTATAGCAATCAGCCCCAGCATTTT	CASSPGYSNQPQHF
TRBV29-1	NA	few	TRBJ1-2	TGCAGCGATAACTATGGCTACACCTTC	CSDNYGYTF
TRBV19	NA	once	TRBJ1-5	TGTGCCAGTAGTATTTGGGGGAAACAGCCCCAGCATTTT	CASSIWGKQPQHF
TRBV11-2	NA	few	TRBJ2-3	TGTGCCAGCAGCTTAATAAGACAAGATACGCAGTATTTT	CASSLIRQDTQYF
TRBV6-1	TRBD1	NA	TRBJ1-6	TGTGCCAGCAGTGAGATGGGACAGGGGTCTCCATGGGAAAATTCACCCCTCCACTTT	CASSEMGQGSPWENSPLHF
TRBV7-2	TRBD2	once	TRBJ2-3	TGTGCCAGCAGCTGGGGTCGGAGCGGGGGGTCAGATACGCAGTATTTT	CASSWGRSGGSDTQYF
TRBV4-3	NA	NA	TRBJ1-5	TGCGCCAGCAGCCAATCACAGGGAAATCAGCCCCAGCATTTT	CASSQSQGNQPQHF
TRBV28	TRBD1	NA	TRBJ2-1	TGTGCCAGCAGTTCCCCCTGGGGACAGGGCTACAATGAGCAGTTCTTC	CASSSPWGQGYNEQFF
TRBV27	NA	NA	TRBJ2-6	TGTGCCAGCAGTTTATCGGGGACGCCCCTGACTGGGGCCAACGTCCTGACTTTC	CASSLSGTPLTGANVLTF
TRBV21-1	NA	NA	TRBJ1-4	TGTGCCAGCAGCAGAGAGGCAGGGAGGGCGGGAACTAATGAAAAACTGTTTTTT	CASSREAGRAGTNEKLFF
TRBV5-1	TRBD1	NA	TRBJ2-5	TGCGCCAGCACAGGCGGACAGGAAGAGACCCAGTACTTC	CASTGGQEETQYF
TRBV19	TRBD1	NA	TRBJ1-5	TGTGCCAGTACCCCGTGGACAGGGAGACAGCCCCAGCATTTT	CASTPWTGRQPQHF
TRBV7-6	NA	few	TRBJ2-5	TGTGCCAGCAGCTTAGATCGCGGAAAACCAGAGACCCAGTACTTC	CASSLDRGKPETQYF
TRBV7-9	NA	NA	TRBJ2-2	TGTGCCAGCAGCTTAGAGGGGCCCGGGGAGCTGTTTTTT	CASSLEGPGELFF
TRBV2	NA	once	TRBJ1-6	TGTGCCAGCAGTGAGTCGCGGGAGGTGAATTCACCCCTCCACTTT	CASSESREVNSPLHF
TRBV2	NA	NA	TRBJ1-1	TGTGCCAGCAGTTACAGTGGACTTGAAGCTTTCTTT	CASSYSGLEAFF
TRBV24-1	TRBD2	once	TRBJ2-7	TGTGCCACCAGTGACGTCCCGGGCGGGGGATCCTACGAGCAGTACTTC	CATSDVPGGGSYEQYF
TRBV24-1	NA	once	TRBJ1-4	TGTGCCACCAGTGACTGGGACTACGAAAAACTGTTTTTT	CATSDWDYEKLFF
TRBV6-2/TRBV6-3	TRBD1	once	TRBJ1-1	TGTGCCAGCAGCCTCTACCAATATGGACAGGGTGTGAACACTGAAGCTTTCTTT	CASSLYQYGQGVNTEAFF
TRBV9	NA	NA	TRBJ2-3	TGTGCCAGCAGCCCCCGAGCAGGGGCCCCTAGCACAGATACGCAGTATTTT	CASSPRAGAPSTDTQYF
TRBV5-4	NA	NA	TRBJ2-2	TGTGCCAACACTGACAGCACCGGGGAGCTGTTTTTT	CANTDSTGELFF
TRBV28	TRBD1	NA	TRBJ2-5	TGTGCCAGCAGTGCCCGACAGGGGGTATTTCTAGAGACCCAGTACTTC	CASSARQGVFLETQYF
TRBV16	TRBD1	NA	TRBJ1-1	TGTGCCAGCAGCCAATGGGTAGGGGGCTTAACTGAAGCTTTCTTT	CASSQWVGGLTEAFF
TRBV6-6	NA	NA	TRBJ1-5	TGTGCCAGCAGTCCCCTTGGGACATTTCCTAGCAATCAGCCCCAGCATTTT	CASSPLGTFPSNQPQHF
TRBV19	TRBD1	medium-sized	TRBJ2-7	TGTGCCAGTAGTAGGGACAGGGGGGACGAGCAGTACTTC	CASSRDRGDEQYF